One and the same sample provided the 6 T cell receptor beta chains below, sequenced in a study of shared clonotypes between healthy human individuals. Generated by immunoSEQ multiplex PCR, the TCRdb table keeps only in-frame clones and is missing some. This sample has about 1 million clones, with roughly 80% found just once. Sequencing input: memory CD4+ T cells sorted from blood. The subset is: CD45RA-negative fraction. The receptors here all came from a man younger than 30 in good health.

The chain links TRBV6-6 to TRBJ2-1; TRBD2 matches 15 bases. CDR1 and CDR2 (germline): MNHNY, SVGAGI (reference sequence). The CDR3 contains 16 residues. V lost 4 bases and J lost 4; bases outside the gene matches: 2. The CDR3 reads CASSSGTSGGYNEQFF. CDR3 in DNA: TGTGCCAGCAGTTCCGGGACTAGCGGGGGGTACAATGAGCAGTTCTTC.

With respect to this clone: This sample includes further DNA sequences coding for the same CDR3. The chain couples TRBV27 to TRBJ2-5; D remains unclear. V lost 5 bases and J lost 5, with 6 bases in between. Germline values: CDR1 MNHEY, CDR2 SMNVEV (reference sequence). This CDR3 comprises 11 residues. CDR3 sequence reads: CASSILETQYF. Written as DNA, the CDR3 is TGTGCCAGCAGTATCCTCGAGACCCAGTACTTC.

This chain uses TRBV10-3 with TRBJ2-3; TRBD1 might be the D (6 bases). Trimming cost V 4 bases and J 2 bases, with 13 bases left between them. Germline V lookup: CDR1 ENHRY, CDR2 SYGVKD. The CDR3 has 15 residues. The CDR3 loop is CAISGSTGTTDTQYF. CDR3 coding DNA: TGTGCCATCAGTGGGTCGACAGGAACCACAGATACGCAGTATTTT.

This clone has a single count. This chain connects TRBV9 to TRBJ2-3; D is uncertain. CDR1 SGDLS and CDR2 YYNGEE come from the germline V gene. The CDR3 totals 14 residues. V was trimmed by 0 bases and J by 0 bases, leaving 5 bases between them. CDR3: CASSVVDSTDTQYF. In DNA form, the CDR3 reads TGTGCCAGCAGCGTAGTTGATAGCACAGATACGCAGTATTTT.

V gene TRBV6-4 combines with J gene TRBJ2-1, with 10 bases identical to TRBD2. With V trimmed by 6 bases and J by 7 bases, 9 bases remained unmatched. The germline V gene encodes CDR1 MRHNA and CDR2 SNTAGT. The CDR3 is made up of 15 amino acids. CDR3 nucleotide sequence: TGTGCCAGCAGCCCCGGACTAGCGGCGGTTAATGAGCAGTTCTTC. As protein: CASSPGLAAVNEQFF.

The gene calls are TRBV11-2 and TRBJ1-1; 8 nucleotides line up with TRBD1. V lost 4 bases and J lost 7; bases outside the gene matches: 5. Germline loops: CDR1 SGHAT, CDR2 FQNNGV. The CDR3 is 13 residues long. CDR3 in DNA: TGTGCCAGCAGCTACTTTGGACAGGGTGAAGCTTTCTTT. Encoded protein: CASSYFGQGEAFF.